The source of this T cell receptor beta chain is a study of T-cell memory formation after mild COVID-19. Findings and caveats of the study: That cross-reactive memory joined was suggested by some responding clones appearing in pre-infection memory.

TCRdb used MiXCR to reprocess the 5' RACE reads, holding one entry per CDR3 protein. The sample lists a few hundred thousand distinct CDR3 sequences, less than 25% seen once, with under 8.5% in the top ten. Worth noting for this clonotype: Its antigen is not identified.

The ends were cut back, 6 bases at V and 5 bases at J, with 13 bases in the middle. The CDR3 runs to 13 residues. Germline V gene lookup returns CDR1 SGHVS and CDR2 FNYEAQ. Sequencing input: PBMCs or a T cell subset sorted from them (not recorded which). The chain recombines TRBV7-6 with TRBJ1-1; D not resolved. The clonotype comes from an adult woman who had mild COVID-19 (a few samples of this study predate the infection). Cell type and time point are not known. CDR3 sequence: CASRPRGQTEAFF. The CDR3 DNA is TGTGCCAGCAGGCCTCGTGGGCAGACTGAAGCTTTCTTT.